This T cell receptor (beta chain) appears in the sequencing data of a study of beta chain features in type 1 diabetes. Study-wide findings and caveats: For TCRB rearrangement, an influence of HLA type remained unresolved here.

V was shortened by 7 bases and J by 0 bases, with 10 bases between the two germline ends. The CDR3 covers 15 residues. Germline V gives CDR1 LGHNT, CDR2 FRNRAP. The study reverse transcribed the entire isolated RNA, so it sequenced expressed TCRB transcripts. The protocol was immunoSEQ multiplex PCR, while the TCRdb copy is restricted to in-frame clones and leaves out a portion. Of 430,000 or so clones in the sample, about an eighth were seen once. On this clone itself: Its antigen remains unidentified.

The sequence derives from a woman aged 18-30 years in good health. The sample was naive CD4+ T cells from blood. The chain couples TRBV12-5 to TRBJ2-6, with D possibly being TRBD2 (5 bases). The CDR3 here is CASAPGNSGANVLTF. CDR3 bases: TGTGCTAGTGCCCCCGGGAACTCTGGGGCCAACGTCCTGACTTTC.